This TCR beta chain was identified during a study of blood T cell repertoires in COVID-19. Across the study: The United States, Italy and Spain supplied acute and convalescent COVID-19 samples. In each case, the material was cDNA or gDNA derived from T cells, B-cell-depleted T cells, or PBMCs.

Some clones are missing from TCRdb's copy, which holds only in-frame ones; the method was immunoSEQ multiplex PCR. The sample records about 160,000 clones, approximately 88% being singletons. In its sample, this clone was seen once. Sequencing was carried out using peripheral blood. The sequence was collected from a man between 65 and 85 years old with acute or convalescent COVID-19.

This CDR3 is CASSARRKGDGNTIYF. CDR3 nucleotides: TGTGCCAGCAGCGCGAGGAGGAAGGGGGACGGAAACACCATATATTTT. The chain has TRBV9 and TRBJ1-3, with D perhaps TRBD1 (6 bases). Germline values: CDR1 SGDLS, CDR2 YYNGEE. The CDR3 runs 16 residues. Deletions cut 3 bases from V and 4 bases from J, with 17 bases between.